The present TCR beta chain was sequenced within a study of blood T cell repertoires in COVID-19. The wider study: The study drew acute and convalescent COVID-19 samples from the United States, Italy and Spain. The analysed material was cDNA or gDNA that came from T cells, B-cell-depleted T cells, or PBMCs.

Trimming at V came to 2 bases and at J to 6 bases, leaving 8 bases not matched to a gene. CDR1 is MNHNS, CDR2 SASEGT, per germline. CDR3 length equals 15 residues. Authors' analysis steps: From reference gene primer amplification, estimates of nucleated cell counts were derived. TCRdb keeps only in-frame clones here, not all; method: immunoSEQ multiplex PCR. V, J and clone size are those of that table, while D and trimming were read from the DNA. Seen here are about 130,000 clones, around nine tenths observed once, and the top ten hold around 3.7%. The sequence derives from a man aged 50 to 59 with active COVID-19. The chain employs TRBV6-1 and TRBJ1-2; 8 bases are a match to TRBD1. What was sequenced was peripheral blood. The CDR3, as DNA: TGTGCCAGCAGTGAATGGGCAGGGGGCGCCCATGGCTACACCTTC. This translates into CASSEWAGGAHGYTF.